The 26 T cell receptor beta chains reported below all come from one sample, sequenced in a study of OX40 agonist ivuxolimab in advanced cancers. Data came from immunoSEQ multiplex PCR; TCRdb stores just in-frame clones and leaves some out. In the table there are 90,000 to 100,000 clones, 70% to 85% of which are singletons. Sequences were derived from CD4+ or CD8+ T cells sorted from blood, sampled in a trial of the OX40 agonist ivuxolimab. These receptors all come from an adult with an advanced solid tumor such as melanoma, head and neck, liver or kidney cancer.

The V gene is TRBV19, the J gene TRBJ2-2; possibly TRBD1 or TRBD2 for D (5 bases each). There are 14 residues in the CDR3. Between the trimmed V and J ends, which lost 3 bases and 4 bases, there was a span of 9 bases. Germline V gene sequence: CDR1 LNHDA, CDR2 SQIVND (reference sequence). The CDR3 DNA sequence: TGTGCCAGTAGTATCCCAGGGACCACCGGGGAGCTGTTTTTT. This encodes CASSIPGTTGELFF.

This clone turned up a few times. The rearrangement uses TRBV6-5 and TRBJ1-2; D might be TRBD1 (6 bases). The germline V and J ends were trimmed by 6 bases and 5 bases, with 19 bases remaining between them. Germline CDR1 is MNHEY and CDR2 is SVGAGI. The CDR3 contains 15 residues. CDR3 in DNA: TGTGCCAGCAGGTCCACAGGGAGTGGAGGGTATGGCTACACCTTC. This encodes CASRSTGSGGYGYTF.

V usage is TRBV14 and J usage is TRBJ1-1; D remains ambiguous. The germline V gene has CDR1 SGHDN and CDR2 FVKESK. The CDR3 is 15 amino acids. V was shortened by 4 bases and J by 3 bases, with 15 bases between the two germline ends. The CDR3 loop is CASSRRTMTDTEAFF. The CDR3 region has the DNA TGTGCCAGCAGCCGGAGGACTATGACTGACACTGAAGCTTTCTTT.

This clone appeared once. This sequence joins TRBV2 and TRBJ2-7, with 11 bases fitting TRBD1. CDR3 length equals 14 residues. Germline trimming cut 5 bases from V and 6 bases from J; bases unmatched to any gene: 6. CDR1 and CDR2 (germline): SNHLY, FYNNEI. The CDR3: CASSTGQGDVEQYF. In DNA, the CDR3 is TGTGCCAGCAGTACGGGACAGGGGGATGTCGAGCAGTACTTC.

J is TRBJ2-5 and V is TRBV19; tentatively, D is TRBD2 (5 bases). The J call may be wrong; the DNA end is better matched by TRBJ2-7. The V gene's germline CDR1 is LNHDA and CDR2 SQIVND (reference sequence). This CDR3 comprises 16 residues. The CDR3 loop reads CASSPWVIQEAYEQYF. The CDR3 DNA reads TGTGCCAGTAGCCCCTGGGTGATCCAGGAGGCCTACGAGCAGTACTTC.

The gene calls are TRBV19 and TRBJ2-1, with TRBD2 as a possible D gene (7 bases). The length of the CDR3 is 13 residues. Looked up from germline, CDR1 is LNHDA and CDR2 is SQIVND (reference sequence). V was cut by 7 bases and J by 6 bases, with 13 bases left in between. CDR3 sequence reads: CASKNREGNEQFF. The CDR3 bases are TGTGCCAGTAAAAACAGGGAGGGCAATGAGCAGTTCTTC.

This sequence joins TRBV27 and TRBJ2-1, with 12 bases matching TRBD2. Germline V gives CDR1 MNHEY, CDR2 SMNVEV (reference sequence). The CDR3 is made up of 14 amino acids. J lost 9 bases, V lost 6 bases, and 6 bases had no gene match. CDR3 coding DNA: TGTGCCAGCAGCCGACTAGCGGGAGCCCCTGAGCAGTTCTTC. Translation: CASSRLAGAPEQFF.

The V and J genes are TRBV7-3 and TRBJ2-3; tentatively, D is TRBD1 (6 bases). Germline assignment: CDR1 SGHTA and CDR2 FQGTGA. Trimming stripped 5 bases from V and 4 bases from J, with 13 bases between. This CDR3 region has 14 residues. This CDR3 is CASSPQGQPDTQYF. CDR3 in DNA: TGTGCCAGCAGCCCCCAAGGACAGCCAGATACGCAGTATTTT. The variable domain in full, with the rest retrieved from reference TRBV7-3 and TRBJ2-3, is GAGVSQTPSNKVTEKGKYVELRCDPISGHTALYWYRQSLGQGPEFLIYFQGTGAADDSGLPNDRFFAVRPEGSVSTLKIQRTERGDSAVYLCASSPQGQPDTQYFGPGTRLTVL.

In its sample, this clone was seen many times. The rearrangement joins TRBV15 to TRBJ1-5, with D perhaps TRBD1 (6 bases). The CDR3 sequence is 15 residues long. Trimming stripped 8 bases from V and 3 bases from J, with 17 bases between. Per germline, CDR1 LNHNV and CDR2 YYDKDF (reference sequence). The CDR3: CATGGGISTNQPQHF. For the CDR3, the DNA is TGTGCCACCGGTGGGGGCATCTCGACCAATCAGCCCCAGCATTTT.

The rearrangement uses TRBV28 and TRBJ1-2, with 8 bases lining up with TRBD1. V trimming: 6 bases; J trimming: 4 bases; junction bases outside the gene matches: 4. CDR1 and CDR2 from the germline V gene are MDHEN and SYDVKM. This CDR3 has 13 amino acids. The CDR3 reads CASRLGTGYGYTF. The CDR3 DNA reads as TGTGCCAGCAGACTAGGGACAGGCTATGGCTACACCTTC.

In its sample, this clone ranks as medium-sized. The same CDR3 is also encoded by other DNA sequences in this sample. In DNA form, the CDR3 reads TGTGCCAGCAGCTTAAGCACAGGGAGGGAGACTGAAGCTTTCTTT. It is translated as CASSLSTGRETEAFF. V is TRBV7-2 and J is TRBJ1-1; TRBD1 is a possible D gene (6 bases). V lost 2 bases, J lost 5 bases, and 15 bases lay in between. This CDR3 is 15 amino acids long. Germline V gene lookup returns CDR1 SGHTA and CDR2 FQGNSA.

The chain employs TRBV9 and TRBJ2-5; D assignment may be TRBD1 or TRBD2 (5 bases each). This CDR3 region has 16 residues. Trimming pared 4 bases from V and 9 bases from J, leaving 25 bases between. From germline, CDR1 is SGDLS and CDR2 YYNGEE. For the CDR3, the DNA is TGTGCCAGCAGCCCCTCCTCACGGGACCGATCATTTTCCCAGTACTTC. This translates into CASSPSSRDRSFSQYF.

The rearrangement uses TRBV6-5 and TRBJ1-2, with D possibly being TRBD1 (5 bases). The CDR3 runs 14 residues. V was trimmed by 0 bases and J by 5 bases, leaving 10 bases between them. Germline assignment: CDR1 MNHEY and CDR2 SVGAGI. DNA of the CDR3: TGTGCCAGCAGTTACTCGAGCGGGGGATATGGCTACACCTTC. This encodes CASSYSSGGYGYTF.

There are a few counts of this clone. The CDR3 loop is CASSTSQQYF. DNA of the CDR3: TGTGCCAGCAGTACGAGCCAGCAGTACTTC. The chain carries TRBV2 and TRBJ2-7, with D hard to call. The germline V gene encodes CDR1 SNHLY and CDR2 FYNNEI. The germline V and J ends were trimmed by 5 bases and 8 bases, with 7 bases remaining between them. The CDR3 extends over 10 amino acids. The whole variable domain, filled in from reference TRBV2 and TRBJ2-7, reads EPEVTQTPSHQVTQMGQEVILRCVPISNHLYFYWYRQILGQKVEFLVSFYNNEISEKSEIFDDQFSVERPDGSNFTLKIRSTKLEDSAMYFCASSTSQQYFGPGTRLTVT.

The chain has TRBV7-2 and TRBJ2-3, with 8 bases aligning to TRBD2. V shed 0 bases, J shed 7 bases, and the junction held 6 bases outside the gene matches. The CDR3 has 15 amino acids. CDR1 SGHTA and CDR2 FQGNSA come from the germline V gene. In DNA, the CDR3 is TGTGCCAGCAGCTTAGCTGGCGGGAGGTCAAATACGCAGTATTTT. Translation: CASSLAGGRSNTQYF.

On this clone itself: At one end the junction does not follow the germline gene, possibly because of a read error. The genes are TRBV13 and TRBJ2-2; TRBD2 agrees at 11 bases. The CDR3 covers 14 residues. Germline V CDR1 and CDR2: PRHDT, FYEKMQ (reference sequence). Written as DNA, the CDR3 is TGTGCCAGCAGGTTAGCGGGAGGGACCGGGGAGCTGTTTTTT. It is translated as CASRLAGGTGELFF.

The chain links TRBV4-2 to TRBJ1-6, with D unresolved. With 0 bases removed from V and 6 bases from J, the gap between germline ends came to 9 bases. Germline-derived CDR1 and CDR2 are LGHNA and YNFKEQ. CDR3 length equals 15 residues. The CDR3 spells CASSQEGAGNSPLHF. CDR3 in DNA: TGTGCCAGCAGCCAAGAAGGCGCAGGTAATTCACCCCTCCACTTT.

The chain employs TRBV7-2 and TRBJ1-4, with D possibly being TRBD1 (5 bases). V gave up 2 bases and J gave up 10 bases, with 14 bases separating them. The CDR3 contains 14 residues. Germline loops: CDR1 SGHTA, CDR2 FQGNSA. The CDR3 region has the DNA TGTGCCAGCAGCTTACCCGCGACGGGGGGAAAACTGTTTTTT. Translation: CASSLPATGGKLFF.

This chain connects TRBV29-1 to TRBJ1-1; D is unresolved. Germline CDR1 reads SQVTM; CDR2 reads ANQGSEA. There are 14 residues in the CDR3. Deletions cut 6 bases from V and 1 base from J, with 15 bases between. The CDR3 DNA is TGCAGCGTAGGAGAAATGTTGGGGAACACTGAAGCTTTCTTT. It yields the protein CSVGEMLGNTEAFF. Based on the CDR3 plus reference TRBV29-1 and TRBJ1-1, the full variable domain is SAVISQKPSRDICQRGTSLTIQCQVDSQVTMMFWYRQQPGQSLTLIATANQGSEATYESGFVIDKFPISRPNLTFSTLTVSNMSPEDSSIYLCSVGEMLGNTEAFFGQGTRLTVV.

This clone was found once. The CDR3 loop is CASSLARGQGSPLHF. The CDR3 DNA reads TGTGCCAGCAGCTTGGCTCGGGGCCAGGGATCACCCCTCCACTTT. V is TRBV5-4 and J is TRBJ1-6; a possible D gene is TRBD1 (5 bases). V gave up 0 bases and J gave up 10 bases, with 14 bases separating them. Germline-derived CDR1 and CDR2 are SGHNT and YYREEE (reference sequence). The CDR3 has 15 residues.

The chain is built from TRBV29-1 and TRBJ2-1, with TRBD1 matching over 7 bases. Trimming cost V 7 bases and J 6 bases; bases outside gene matches: 3. CDR1 is SQVTM and CDR2 is ANQGSEA in the germline V gene. This CDR3 has 11 residues. In DNA form, the CDR3 reads TGCAGCGCCGACAGGGCCAATGAGCAGTTCTTC. Translating gives CSADRANEQFF.

V is TRBV6-6 and J is TRBJ1-2; no clear D. The length of the CDR3 is 13 residues. The germline CDR1 and CDR2 sequences are MNHNY and SVGAGI (reference sequence). Trimming stripped 7 bases from V and 4 bases from J, with 13 bases between. The CDR3 sequence: CASTTLAFYGYTF. The CDR3 DNA reads as TGTGCCAGCACCACCTTGGCCTTCTATGGCTACACCTTC.

J is TRBJ2-1 and V is TRBV4-1; 7 bases align to TRBD2. In germline, CDR1 is MGHRA, CDR2 YSYEKL. This CDR3 is 14 amino acids long. The V and J ends lost 5 bases and 9 bases, in that order; junction bases with no gene match: 10. The CDR3 sequence: CASSAETSLGEQFF. DNA for the CDR3: TGCGCCAGCAGCGCCGAGACTAGCCTCGGTGAGCAGTTCTTC.

The V gene is TRBV6-4, the J gene TRBJ1-1, with 7 nucleotides matching TRBD1. The V segment lost 6 bases and the J segment 5 bases; nucleotides outside the gene matches: 12. The germline gives CDR1 MRHNA, CDR2 SNTAGT. The CDR3 consists of 15 residues. The CDR3 sequence: CASRRQGLGKTEAFF. The CDR3 DNA reads TGTGCCAGCAGGAGACAGGGTCTGGGGAAGACTGAAGCTTTCTTT.

The chain has TRBV6-6 and TRBJ1-1; TRBD1 is a possible D gene (5 bases). V lost 4 bases, J lost 3 bases, and 18 bases lay in between. There are 16 residues in the CDR3. The germline V gene encodes CDR1 MNHNY and CDR2 SVGAGI (reference sequence). The CDR3 coding sequence is TGTGCCAGCAGTTGGGCCCGAAAAAGGGGACACACTGAAGCTTTCTTT. This codes for CASSWARKRGHTEAFF.

The V call is TRBV11-2, the J call TRBJ2-5, with a weak D call TRBD1 (5 bases). The CDR3 length is 14 residues. Per germline, CDR1 SGHAT and CDR2 FQNNGV. Trimming stripped 1 base from V and 3 bases from J, with 9 bases between. CDR3 protein: CASSLGRAKETQYF. DNA for the CDR3: TGTGCCAGCAGCTTAGGCAGGGCTAAAGAGACCCAGTACTTC.